This entry lists 17 T cell receptor beta chains sequenced from one sample in a study of CD8 T cells in ankylosing spondylitis. No antigens are known for them. TCRdb reprocessed the 5' RACE reads with MiXCR, giving one entry per CDR3 protein. This table holds 750,000 to 850,000 distinct CDR3 sequences, 12% found once. Overall study findings and caveats: A motif of 7 to 9 highly homologous TCR beta variants was seen as apparently characteristic of ankylosing spondylitis blood.

The sample consisted of blood, either unsorted or a sorted T cell fraction (not recorded which). The receptors were sampled from a male donor with ankylosing spondylitis.

This chain uses TRBV20-1 with TRBJ2-7; no clear D. Germline values: CDR1 DFQATT, CDR2 SNEGSKA (reference sequence). V lost 3 bases and J lost 4, with 13 bases in between. The CDR3 runs to 13 residues. This CDR3 reads CSASRAVLYEQYF. CDR3 nucleotide sequence: TGCAGTGCTAGTAGGGCAGTGCTATACGAGCAGTACTTC.

Ten or more counts support this clonotype. V and J are TRBV7-3 and TRBJ2-2, with D perhaps matching TRBD1 (5 bases). Per germline, CDR1 SGHTA and CDR2 FQGTGA. The CDR3 consists of 14 residues. Trimming removed 4 bases at V and 4 bases at J, with 10 bases between. CDR3 coding DNA: TGTGCCAGCAGCTACGGACAAGGCACCGGGGAGCTGTTTTTT. Its protein is CASSYGQGTGELFF.

The V and J genes are TRBV9 and TRBJ2-1; D possibly corresponds to TRBD2 (6 bases). Germline CDR1 SGDLS, CDR2 YYNGEE. CDR3 length: 19 residues. Deletions cut 0 bases from V and 0 bases from J, with 19 bases between. The CDR3 DNA is TGTGCCAGCAGCGTAGGGGGACTGAGGACATCAAGCTCCTACAATGAGCAGTTCTTC. Translated, it gives CASSVGGLRTSSSYNEQFF.

The J gene is TRBJ2-5, the V gene TRBV10-1; tentative D call: TRBD2 (7 bases). With 1 base removed from V and 2 bases from J, the gap between germline ends came to 14 bases. Per germline, CDR1 WNHNN and CDR2 SYGVQD (reference sequence). The CDR3 loop spans 16 amino acids. As DNA, the CDR3 is TGCGCCAGCAGTGAGTGGGGAGGGGGAGGACAAGAGACCCAGTACTTC. Protein sequence: CASSEWGGGGQETQYF.

This clonotype appeared many times. The chain carries TRBV5-1 and TRBJ2-5, with D unclear. Germline assignment: CDR1 SGHRS and CDR2 YFSETQ. Trimming cost V 2 bases and J 1 base, with 6 bases left between them. CDR3 length: 13 amino acids. In DNA form, the CDR3 reads TGCGCCAGCAGCTTCAGCGCCCAAGAGACCCAGTACTTC. It is translated as CASSFSAQETQYF.

The chain employs TRBV7-8 and TRBJ2-2, with D possibly being TRBD1 or TRBD2 (6 bases each). V was shortened by 5 bases and J by 7 bases, with 17 bases between the two germline ends. The CDR3 consists of 15 residues. CDR1 SGHVS and CDR2 FQNEAQ come from the germline V gene. The DNA for the CDR3 is TGTGCCAGCAGCCCGAGGAACGGGGGCATCGGGGAGCTGTTTTTT. It yields the protein CASSPRNGGIGELFF.

This clonotype was detected only a few times. The V gene is TRBV18, the J gene TRBJ1-2; D is possibly TRBD1 (6 bases). Germline V gene data show CDR1 as KGHSH and CDR2 as LQKENI. CDR3 length: 14 residues. V was clipped by 1 base and J by 3 bases, with 9 bases between them. DNA of the CDR3: TGTGCCAGCTCACCACGTGCAGGGGACTATGGCTACACCTTC. Protein: CASSPRAGDYGYTF.

This clonotype was recorded at least ten times. The V gene is TRBV20-1, the J gene TRBJ2-1; 12 positions match TRBD1. CDR3 length equals 13 residues. The V segment lost 5 bases and the J segment 8 bases; nucleotides outside the gene matches: 4. Germline V lookup: CDR1 DFQATT, CDR2 SNEGSKA (reference sequence). The CDR3 DNA sequence: TGCAGTGCTGGACGGGACAGGGGGCATGAGCAGTTCTTC. Protein product: CSAGRDRGHEQFF.

The rearrangement uses TRBV6-1 and TRBJ1-5; D uncertain. CDR1 is MNHNS and CDR2 is SASEGT in the germline V gene. This CDR3 comprises 14 residues. V gave up 7 bases and J gave up 7 bases, with 17 bases separating them. The CDR3 reads CASTASRDGQPQHF. DNA for the CDR3: TGTGCCAGCACGGCCAGTCGGGATGGGCAGCCCCAGCATTTT.

This clonotype came up a few times. The chain couples TRBV7-2 to TRBJ1-2; the D gene is possibly TRBD1 (6 bases). CDR3 size: 13 residues. Germline loops: CDR1 SGHTA, CDR2 FQGNSA. V was trimmed by 5 bases and J by 4 bases, leaving 11 bases between them. CDR3: CASSRGAGYGYTF. The CDR3 DNA reads TGTGCCAGCAGCAGGGGGGCTGGCTATGGCTACACCTTC. The full variable domain, in which reference TRBV7-2 and TRBJ1-2 provide the parts outside the CDR3, is GAGVSQSPSNKVTEKGKDVELRCDPISGHTALYWYRQSLGQGLEFLIYFQGNSAPDKSGLPSDRFSAERTGGSVSTLTIQRTQQEDSAVYLCASSRGAGYGYTFGSGTRLTVV.

This clonotype was found a few times. This chain uses TRBV7-9 with TRBJ1-3, with no clear D. The CDR3 covers 12 residues. Trimming shortened V by 1 base and J by 5 bases, and 3 bases separated the two germline ends. Germline V gene data show CDR1 as SEHNR and CDR2 as FQNEAQ (reference sequence). The CDR3 DNA follows: TGTGCCAGCAGCTTAGAAAGAAACACCATATATTTT. The encoded protein is CASSLERNTIYF.

This sequence joins TRBV7-2 and TRBJ1-4; the D gene is possibly TRBD1 (6 bases). V lost 1 base and J lost 8, with 14 bases in between. CDR1 is SGHTA and CDR2 is FQGNSA in the germline V gene. The CDR3 sequence is 15 residues long. CDR3 sequence (DNA): TGTGCCAGCAGCTTAGTAGGGGGGATTGGGGAAAAACTGTTTTTT. Its protein is CASSLVGGIGEKLFF.

In its sample, this clonotype was seen many times. The chain recombines TRBV4-3 with TRBJ2-5; a possible D gene is TRBD2 (7 bases). CDR3 size: 13 residues. The V gene lost 0 bases and the J gene lost 7 bases, with 9 bases spanning the gap. The germline V gene encodes CDR1 LGHNA and CDR2 YSLEER. The CDR3 sequence is CASSQERGGTQYF. The CDR3 bases are TGCGCCAGCAGCCAAGAGAGGGGGGGGACCCAGTACTTC.

This clonotype came up a few times. The CDR3 DNA reads TGTGCCAGCAGTTACTCCTTGCGGACTGAAGCTTTCTTT. Translating it yields CASSYSLRTEAFF. V is TRBV6-5 and J is TRBJ1-1; D gene unclear. CDR1 and CDR2 from the germline V gene are MNHEY and SVGAGI. Trimming took off 0 bases at V and 5 bases at J, with 7 bases between the two ends. The CDR3 has 13 amino acids.

This clonotype was observed a few times. The V gene is TRBV27, the J gene TRBJ2-5; no clear D gene. Trimming left V 6 bases short and J 5 bases short, with 13 bases between. The CDR3 consists of 13 residues. CDR1 and CDR2 (germline): MNHEY, SMNVEV (reference sequence). CDR3 residues: CASREDNLETQYF. CDR3 in DNA: TGTGCCAGCAGAGAAGATAACTTGGAGACCCAGTACTTC.

This clonotype has just a few counts. The chain employs TRBV29-1 and TRBJ1-2; D is uncertain. This CDR3 has 15 amino acids. Trimming shortened V by 4 bases and J by 2 bases, and 17 bases separated the two germline ends. Germline V gene lookup returns CDR1 SQVTM and CDR2 ANQGSEA. CDR3 residues: CSVGRSRGLNYGYTF. The DNA of the CDR3 is TGCAGCGTTGGGAGGTCTCGGGGATTAAACTATGGCTACACCTTC.

This clonotype was picked up many times. V gene TRBV12-3 or TRBV12-4 combines with J gene TRBJ1-1; a weak D match, TRBD1 (6 bases). The CDR3 totals 13 residues. Trimming left V 6 bases short and J 2 bases short, with 10 bases between. The CDR3 nucleotides read TGTGCCAGCAGGATACAGGGAAACACTGAAGCTTTCTTT. Its protein is CASRIQGNTEAFF.